A single sample gave rise to the 5 T cell receptor beta chains below, sequenced in a study of post-analysis software for immune sequencing data. These receptors' targets are unknown. Study results and limitations: Higher frequency in patients than in controls was seen for five TRBV segments, with TRBV5-6, TRBV5-1 and TRBV20-1 among them.

Tagging with unique molecular identifiers was a feature of the TCR beta cDNA libraries. TCRdb recomputed calls from the PCR reads with MiXCR, one row per CDR3 protein. Of fewer than 850,000 distinct CDR3 sequences listed, 25% to 30% are singletons. The sample taken for sequencing was blood. The receptors originated from a girl aged 10 to 17 with multiple sclerosis.

The rearrangement uses TRBV7-8 and TRBJ2-5, with 7 bases lining up with TRBD2. The CDR3 is made up of 15 amino acids. Trimming removed 9 bases from V and 9 bases from J; junction bases left unmatched: 19. Germline V CDR1 and CDR2: SGHVS, FQNEAQ. In DNA form, the CDR3 reads TGTGCCAGTATACGGCTCCAGCGCTTACGGGGGGCCCAGTACTTC. Its translation is CASIRLQRLRGAQYF.

V and J are TRBV7-2 and TRBJ2-3; the D gene is possibly TRBD2 (6 bases). Trimming left V 5 bases short and J 3 bases short, with 12 bases between. Germline V gene lookup returns CDR1 SGHTA and CDR2 FQGNSA. The CDR3 runs to 14 residues. CDR3 sequence: CASSHPGGTDTQYF. The DNA for the CDR3 is TGTGCCAGCAGCCACCCCGGGGGAACAGATACGCAGTATTTT.

As for this clonotype: Being one base from a much bigger clone, this may be a read error. A read error is likely, as this CDR3 ends without the conserved phenylalanine or tryptophan. V is TRBV10-3 and J is TRBJ2-5, with 7 bases fitting TRBD1. Germline-derived CDR1 and CDR2 are ENHRY and SYGVKD. The CDR3 has 14 amino acids. The trim removed 5 bases at V and 5 bases at J, leaving 8 bases unmatched. The CDR3 DNA reads as TGTGCCATCAGTACGAGACAGGGTACGGAGACCCAGTACTCC. Translated, it gives CAISTRQGTETQYS.

This clonotype occurred a few times. The genes are TRBV7-2 and TRBJ2-5; no clear D. The CDR3 extends over 13 amino acids. Germline loops: CDR1 SGHTA, CDR2 FQGNSA. V was pared by 2 bases and J by 0 bases, with 4 bases between. CDR3 sequence reads: CASSLSYQETQYF. As DNA, the CDR3 is TGTGCCAGCAGCTTATCCTACCAAGAGACCCAGTACTTC.

In this sample, this clonotype turned up many times. The V gene is TRBV6-4, the J gene TRBJ2-1; 8 nucleotides agree with TRBD1. Germline assignment: CDR1 MRHNA and CDR2 SNTAGT. V trimming: 3 bases; J trimming: 0 bases; junction bases outside the gene matches: 1. The CDR3 consists of 15 residues. DNA for the CDR3: TGTGCCAGCAGTGATACAGGGGGCTCCTACAATGAGCAGTTCTTC. As protein: CASSDTGGSYNEQFF.